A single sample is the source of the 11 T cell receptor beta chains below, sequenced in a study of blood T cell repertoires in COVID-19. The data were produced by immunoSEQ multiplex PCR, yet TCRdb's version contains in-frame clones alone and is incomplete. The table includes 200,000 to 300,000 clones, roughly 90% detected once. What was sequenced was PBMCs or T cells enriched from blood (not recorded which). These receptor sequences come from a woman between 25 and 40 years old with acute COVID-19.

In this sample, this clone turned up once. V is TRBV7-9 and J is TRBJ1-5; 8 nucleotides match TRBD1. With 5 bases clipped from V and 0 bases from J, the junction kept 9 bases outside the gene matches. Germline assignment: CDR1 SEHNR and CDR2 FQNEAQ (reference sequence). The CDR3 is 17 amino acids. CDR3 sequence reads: CASSLGTGAYSNQPQHF. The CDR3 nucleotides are TGTGCCAGCAGCCTGGGGACAGGAGCTTATAGCAATCAGCCCCAGCATTTT.

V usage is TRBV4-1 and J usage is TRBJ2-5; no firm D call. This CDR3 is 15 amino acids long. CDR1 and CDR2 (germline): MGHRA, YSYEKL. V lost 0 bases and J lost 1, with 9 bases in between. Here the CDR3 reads CASSQETGFQETQYF. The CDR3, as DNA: TGCGCCAGCAGCCAAGAGACCGGGTTCCAAGAGACCCAGTACTTC.

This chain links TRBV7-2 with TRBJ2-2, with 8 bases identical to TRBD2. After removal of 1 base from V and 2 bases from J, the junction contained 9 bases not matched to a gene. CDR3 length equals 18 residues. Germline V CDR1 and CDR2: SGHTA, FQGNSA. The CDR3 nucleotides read TGTGCCAGCAGCTTAGAGCCAGCGGGGGCCCTTAACACCGGGGAGCTGTTTTTT. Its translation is CASSLEPAGALNTGELFF.

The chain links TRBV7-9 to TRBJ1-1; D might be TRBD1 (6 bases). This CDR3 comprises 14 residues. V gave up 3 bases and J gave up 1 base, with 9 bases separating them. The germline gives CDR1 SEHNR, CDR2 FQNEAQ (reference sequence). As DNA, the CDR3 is TGTGCCAGCAGCTTCCTACAGGGGAACACTGAAGCTTTCTTT. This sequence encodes CASSFLQGNTEAFF.

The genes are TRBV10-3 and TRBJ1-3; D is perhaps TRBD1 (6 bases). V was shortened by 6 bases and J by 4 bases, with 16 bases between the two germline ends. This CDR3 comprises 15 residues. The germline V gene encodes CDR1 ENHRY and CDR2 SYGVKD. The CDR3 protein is CAIRTSGTRGNTIYF. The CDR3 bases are TGTGCCATCAGAACCTCCGGGACACGAGGAAACACCATATATTTT.

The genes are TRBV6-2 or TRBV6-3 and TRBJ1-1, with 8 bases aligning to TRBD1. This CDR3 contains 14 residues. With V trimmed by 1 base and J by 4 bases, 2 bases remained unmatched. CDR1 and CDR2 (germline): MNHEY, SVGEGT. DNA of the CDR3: TGTGCCAGCAGTTACTACGGACAGGGCACTGAAGCTTTCTTT. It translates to CASSYYGQGTEAFF.

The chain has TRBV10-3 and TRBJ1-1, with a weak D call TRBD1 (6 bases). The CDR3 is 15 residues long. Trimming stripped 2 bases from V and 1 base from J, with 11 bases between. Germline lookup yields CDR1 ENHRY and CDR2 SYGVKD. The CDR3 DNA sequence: TGTGCCATCAGTGAGACGGGACACTGGAACACTGAAGCTTTCTTT. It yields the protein CAISETGHWNTEAFF.

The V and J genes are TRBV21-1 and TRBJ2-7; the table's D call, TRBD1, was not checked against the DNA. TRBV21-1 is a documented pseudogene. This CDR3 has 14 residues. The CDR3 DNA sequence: TGTGCCAGCAGCAAGGACAGGACTTTCTACGAGCAGTACTTC. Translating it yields CASSKDRTFYEQYF.

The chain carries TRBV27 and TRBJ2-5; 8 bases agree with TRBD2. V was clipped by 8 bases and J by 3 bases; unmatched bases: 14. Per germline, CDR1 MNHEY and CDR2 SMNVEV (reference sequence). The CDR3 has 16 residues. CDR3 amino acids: CASAPLFAGGKETQYF. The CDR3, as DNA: TGTGCCAGCGCACCCCTCTTTGCGGGGGGAAAAGAGACCCAGTACTTC.

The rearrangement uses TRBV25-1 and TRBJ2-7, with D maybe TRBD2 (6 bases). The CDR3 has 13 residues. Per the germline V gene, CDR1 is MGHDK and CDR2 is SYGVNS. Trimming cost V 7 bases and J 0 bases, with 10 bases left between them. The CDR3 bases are TGTGCCAGCAAAGGGGACTTCTCCTACGAGCAGTACTTC. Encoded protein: CASKGDFSYEQYF.

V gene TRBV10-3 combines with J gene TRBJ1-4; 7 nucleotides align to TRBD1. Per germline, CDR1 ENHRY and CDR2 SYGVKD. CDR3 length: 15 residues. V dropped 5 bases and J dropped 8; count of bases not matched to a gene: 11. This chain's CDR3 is CAISQGGSGGEKLFF. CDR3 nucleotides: TGTGCCATCAGTCAAGGTGGGTCAGGGGGGGAAAAACTGTTTTTT.